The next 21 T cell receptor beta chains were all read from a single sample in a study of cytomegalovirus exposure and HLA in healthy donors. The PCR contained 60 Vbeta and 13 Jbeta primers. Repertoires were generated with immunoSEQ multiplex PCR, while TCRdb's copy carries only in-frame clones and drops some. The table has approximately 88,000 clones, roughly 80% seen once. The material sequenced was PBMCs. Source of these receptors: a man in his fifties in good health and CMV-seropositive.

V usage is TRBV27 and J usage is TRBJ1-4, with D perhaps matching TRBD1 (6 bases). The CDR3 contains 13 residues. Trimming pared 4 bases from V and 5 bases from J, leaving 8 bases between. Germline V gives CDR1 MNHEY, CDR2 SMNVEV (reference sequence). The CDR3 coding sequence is TGTGCCAGCAGTTCCAGGGGAAATGAAAAACTGTTTTTT. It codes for CASSSRGNEKLFF.

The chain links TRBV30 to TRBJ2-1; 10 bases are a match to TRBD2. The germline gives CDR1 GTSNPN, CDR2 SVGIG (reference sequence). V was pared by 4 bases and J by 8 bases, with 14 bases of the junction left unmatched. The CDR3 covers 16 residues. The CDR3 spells CAWTPPTSGAGDEQFF. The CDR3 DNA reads TGTGCCTGGACTCCCCCCACTAGCGGGGCTGGGGATGAGCAGTTCTTC.

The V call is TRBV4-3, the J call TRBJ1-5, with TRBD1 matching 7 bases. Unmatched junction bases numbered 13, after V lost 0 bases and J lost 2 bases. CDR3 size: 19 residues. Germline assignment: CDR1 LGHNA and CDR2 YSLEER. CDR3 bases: TGCGCCAGCAGCCAAGAGCCGGTAGAGGGGGCAGGTGGCAATCAGCCCCAGCATTTT. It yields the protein CASSQEPVEGAGGNQPQHF.

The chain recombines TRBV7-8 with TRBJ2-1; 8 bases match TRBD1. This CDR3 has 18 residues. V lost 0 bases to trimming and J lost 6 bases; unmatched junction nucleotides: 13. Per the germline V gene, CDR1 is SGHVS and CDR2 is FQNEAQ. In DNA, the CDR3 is TGTGCCAGCAGCTTAGCTAGGACAGGGTTTTTCCTGGTCAATGAGCAGTTCTTC. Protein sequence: CASSLARTGFFLVNEQFF. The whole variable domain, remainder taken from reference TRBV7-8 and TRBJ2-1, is GAGVSQSPRYKVAKRGQDVALRCDPISGHVSLFWYQQALGQGPEFLTYFQNEAQLDKSGLPSDRFFAERPEGSVSTLKIQRTQQEDSAVYLCASSLARTGFFLVNEQFFGPGTRLTVL.

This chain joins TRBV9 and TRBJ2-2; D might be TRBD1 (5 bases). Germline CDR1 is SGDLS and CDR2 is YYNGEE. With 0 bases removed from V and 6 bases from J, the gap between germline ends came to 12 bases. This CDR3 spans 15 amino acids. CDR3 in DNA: TGTGCCAGCAGCGTAGTTGGGGCGCAACCCGGGGAGCTGTTTTTT. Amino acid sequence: CASSVVGAQPGELFF.

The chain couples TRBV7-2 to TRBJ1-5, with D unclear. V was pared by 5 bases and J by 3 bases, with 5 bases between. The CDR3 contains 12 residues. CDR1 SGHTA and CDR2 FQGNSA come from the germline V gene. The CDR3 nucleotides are TGTGCCAGCAGCCGGTACAATCAGCCCCAGCATTTT. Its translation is CASSRYNQPQHF.

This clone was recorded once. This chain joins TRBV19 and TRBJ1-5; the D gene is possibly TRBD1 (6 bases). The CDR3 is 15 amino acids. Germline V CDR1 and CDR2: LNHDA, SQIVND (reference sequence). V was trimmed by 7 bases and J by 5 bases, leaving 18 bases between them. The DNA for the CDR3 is TGTGCCAGTACCCAGGGTCGGACAGCCGATCAGCCCCAGCATTTT. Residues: CASTQGRTADQPQHF.

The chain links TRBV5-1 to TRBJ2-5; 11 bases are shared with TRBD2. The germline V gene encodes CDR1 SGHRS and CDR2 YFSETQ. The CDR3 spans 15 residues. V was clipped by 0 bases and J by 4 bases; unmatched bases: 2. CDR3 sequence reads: CASSLGTSGGETQYF. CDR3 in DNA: TGCGCCAGCAGCTTGGGCACTAGCGGGGGAGAGACCCAGTACTTC.

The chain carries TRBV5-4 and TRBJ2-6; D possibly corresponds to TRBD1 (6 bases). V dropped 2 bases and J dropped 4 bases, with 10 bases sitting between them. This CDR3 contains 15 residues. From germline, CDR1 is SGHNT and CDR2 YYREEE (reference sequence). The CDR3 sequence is CASSLQGSGANVLTF. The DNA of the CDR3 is TGTGCCAGCAGCTTACAGGGATCCGGGGCCAACGTCCTGACTTTC.

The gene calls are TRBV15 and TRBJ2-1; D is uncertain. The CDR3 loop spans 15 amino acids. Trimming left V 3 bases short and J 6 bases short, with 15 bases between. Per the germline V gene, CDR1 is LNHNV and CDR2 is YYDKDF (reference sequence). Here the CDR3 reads CATSSGSPGINEQFF. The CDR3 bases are TGTGCCACCAGCAGTGGGTCTCCAGGTATCAATGAGCAGTTCTTC.

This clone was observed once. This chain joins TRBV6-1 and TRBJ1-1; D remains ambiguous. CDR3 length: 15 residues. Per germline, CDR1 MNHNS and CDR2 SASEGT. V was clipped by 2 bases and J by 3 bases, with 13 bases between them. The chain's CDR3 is CASSEYRIEDTEAFF. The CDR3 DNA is TGTGCCAGCAGTGAATATCGGATTGAGGACACTGAAGCTTTCTTT.

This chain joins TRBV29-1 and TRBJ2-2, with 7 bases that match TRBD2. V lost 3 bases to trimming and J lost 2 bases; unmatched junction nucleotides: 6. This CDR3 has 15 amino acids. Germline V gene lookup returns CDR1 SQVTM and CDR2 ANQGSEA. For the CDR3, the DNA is TGCAGCGTTGAGGTGGCGGGGGAAAACACCGGGGAGCTGTTTTTT. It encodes CSVEVAGENTGELFF.

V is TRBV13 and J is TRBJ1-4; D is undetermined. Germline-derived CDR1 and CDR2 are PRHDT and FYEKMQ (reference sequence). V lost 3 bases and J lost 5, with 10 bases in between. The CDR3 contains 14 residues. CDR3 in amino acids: CASSLDGPNEKLFF. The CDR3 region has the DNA TGTGCCAGCAGCTTGGATGGGCCGAATGAAAAACTGTTTTTT.

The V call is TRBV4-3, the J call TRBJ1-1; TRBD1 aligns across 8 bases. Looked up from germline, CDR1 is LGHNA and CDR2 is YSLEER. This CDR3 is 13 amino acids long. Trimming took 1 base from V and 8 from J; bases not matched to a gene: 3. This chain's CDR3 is CASSQAGGVEAFF. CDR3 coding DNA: TGCGCCAGCAGCCAAGCAGGGGGCGTCGAAGCTTTCTTT.

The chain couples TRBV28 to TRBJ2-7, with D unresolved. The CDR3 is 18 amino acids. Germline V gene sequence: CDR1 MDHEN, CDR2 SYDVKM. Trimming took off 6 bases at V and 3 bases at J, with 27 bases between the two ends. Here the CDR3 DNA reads TGTGCCAGCAGCACCGGTCACCTTCTTTATAACGCCGGCTACGAGCAGTACTTC. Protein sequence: CASSTGHLLYNAGYEQYF. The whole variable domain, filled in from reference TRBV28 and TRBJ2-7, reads DVKVTQSSRYLVKRTGEKVFLECVQDMDHENMFWYRQDPGLGLRLIYFSYDVKMKEKGDIPEGYSVSREKKERFSLILESASTNQTSMYLCASSTGHLLYNAGYEQYFGPGTRLTVT.

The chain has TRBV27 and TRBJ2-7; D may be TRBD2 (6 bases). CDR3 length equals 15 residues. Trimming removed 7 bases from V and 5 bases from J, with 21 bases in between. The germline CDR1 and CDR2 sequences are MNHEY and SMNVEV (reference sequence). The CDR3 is CASTRNRELPNEQYF. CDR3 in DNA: TGTGCCAGCACTCGAAACCGGGAGCTTCCTAACGAGCAGTACTTC.

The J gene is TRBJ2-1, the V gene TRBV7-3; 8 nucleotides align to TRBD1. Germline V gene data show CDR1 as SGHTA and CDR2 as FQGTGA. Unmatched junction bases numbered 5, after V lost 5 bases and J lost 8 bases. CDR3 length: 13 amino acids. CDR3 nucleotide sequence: TGTGCCAGCAGCCAGGACAGGGAAGATGAGCAGTTCTTC. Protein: CASSQDREDEQFF.

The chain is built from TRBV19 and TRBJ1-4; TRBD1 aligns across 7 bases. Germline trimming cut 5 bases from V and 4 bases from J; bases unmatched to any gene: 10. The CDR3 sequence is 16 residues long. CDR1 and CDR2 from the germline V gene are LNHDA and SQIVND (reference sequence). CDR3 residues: CASSRGGGTDNEKLFF. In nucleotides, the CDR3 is TGTGCCAGTAGTCGAGGAGGGGGGACAGATAATGAAAAACTGTTTTTT.

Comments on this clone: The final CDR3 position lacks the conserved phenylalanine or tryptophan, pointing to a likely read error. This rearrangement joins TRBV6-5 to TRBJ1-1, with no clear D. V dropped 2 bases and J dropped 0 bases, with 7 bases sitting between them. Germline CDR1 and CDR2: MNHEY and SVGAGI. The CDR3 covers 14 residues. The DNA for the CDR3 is TGTGCCAGCAGTTACCTTCAGGTGAACACTGAAGCTTTCCTT. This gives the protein CASSYLQVNTEAFL.

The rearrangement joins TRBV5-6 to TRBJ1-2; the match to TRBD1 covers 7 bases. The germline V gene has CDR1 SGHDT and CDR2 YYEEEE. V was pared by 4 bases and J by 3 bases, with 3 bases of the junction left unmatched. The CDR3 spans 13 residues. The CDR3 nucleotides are TGTGCCAGCAGCGCGGGACAGTACTATGGCTACACCTTC. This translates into CASSAGQYYGYTF.

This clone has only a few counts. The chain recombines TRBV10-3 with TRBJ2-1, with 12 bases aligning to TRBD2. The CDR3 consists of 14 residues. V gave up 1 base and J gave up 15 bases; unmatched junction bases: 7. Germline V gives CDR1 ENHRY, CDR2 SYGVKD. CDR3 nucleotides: TGTGCCATCAGTGAGTGGCTAGCGGGGGGGCCGCCGTTCTTC. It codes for CAISEWLAGGPPFF.